A selection of T cell receptor beta chains follows, all from one sample in a study of cytomegalovirus exposure and HLA in healthy donors. TCRdb's table, derived via immunoSEQ multiplex PCR, lists solely in-frame clones and lacks some. The table has approximately 110,000 clones, around 62% seen once. The specimen sequenced was PBMCs. The source of these receptors is a man aged 25-45 years in good health and CMV-seropositive. CDR3s include the opening cysteine and the closing phenylalanine or tryptophan. Each record gives: V gene, clone size, D gene, J gene, CDR3 protein, CDR3 DNA. D genes are given only for firm matches. Not all rows give a size; the values are once, few, many and, for expanded clones, a class.

TRBV7-8,.,.,TRBJ1-5,CASSSKGGGNQPQHF,TGTGCCAGCAGCTCCAAGGGGGGGGGCAATCAGCCCCAGCATTTT
TRBV6-6,.,.,TRBJ2-5,CASNGGSRGEETQYF,TGTGCCAGTAACGGGGGTAGCCGAGGAGAAGAGACCCAGTACTTC
TRBV5-1,.,.,TRBJ2-7,CASSLLASSYEQYF,TGCGCCAGCAGCTTGTTGGCCAGCTCCTACGAGCAGTACTTC
TRBV6-1,.,.,TRBJ1-3,CASSERGSSSGNTIYF,TGTGCCAGCAGTGAAAGGGGCAGTTCCTCTGGAAACACCATATATTTT
TRBV6-5,few,.,TRBJ1-2,CASGSQASSYGYTF,TGTGCCAGCGGCTCACAGGCCTCCAGCTATGGCTACACCTTC
TRBV18,.,.,TRBJ1-6,CASSDSYNSPLHF,TGTGCCAGCTCCGACAGTTATAATTCTCCCCTCCACTTT
TRBV6-5,.,TRBD1,TRBJ2-7,CASSYLAGQVYEQYF,TGTGCCAGCAGTTACTTGGCGGGACAGGTTTACGAGCAGTACTTC
TRBV5-6,few,.,TRBJ2-1,CASSLGARSYNEQFF,TGTGCCAGCAGCTTGGGGGCCCGCTCCTACAATGAGCAGTTCTTC
TRBV11-2,.,TRBD2,TRBJ2-1,CASRETSGGAFLEQFF,TGTGCCAGCAGAGAAACTAGCGGGGGGGCGTTCCTCGAGCAGTTCTTC
TRBV2,.,TRBD2,TRBJ2-1,CASSAGTTSYNEQFF,TGCGCCAGCAGCGCCGGGACTACATCCTACAATGAGCAGTTCTTC
TRBV5-1,.,.,TRBJ2-3,CASSLDRTDTQYF,TGCGCCAGCAGCCTAGACAGGACAGATACGCAGTATTTT
TRBV4-1,few,TRBD1,TRBJ1-6,CASSQPTTGGPLHF,TGCGCCAGCAGCCAACCAACGACAGGGGGACCCCTCCACTTT
TRBV4-1,.,.,TRBJ1-4,CASSHRQNTNEKLFF,TGCGCCAGCAGCCACAGACAGAACACTAATGAAAAACTGTTTTTT
TRBV5-1,.,.,TRBJ2-3,CASSLTDTQYF,TGCGCCAGCAGTCTGACAGATACGCAGTATTTT
TRBV7-9,few,TRBD1,TRBJ2-1,CSSSPTTGGSYNEQFF,TGTTCCAGCAGCCCAACGACAGGGGGATCCTACAATGAGCAGTTCTTC
TRBV19,.,TRBD1,TRBJ1-4,CASSITAGGFGEKLFF,TGTGCCAGTAGTATAACGGCAGGGGGATTTGGTGAAAAACTGTTTTTT
TRBV6-5,few,TRBD1,TRBJ1-6,CASSYQGQGRSPLHF,TGTGCCAGCAGTTACCAGGGACAGGGTCGGTCACCCCTCCACTTT
TRBV5-1,.,TRBD1,TRBJ2-7,CASSLPGGDYEQYF,TGCGCCAGCAGCTTGCCAGGGGGAGACTACGAGCAGTACTTC
TRBV7-7,once,.,TRBJ1-6,CGVTGRYSPLHF,TGTGGGGTTACAGGCAGATATTCACCTCTCCACTTT
TRBV5-6,few,.,TRBJ1-1,CASSAAGKTEAFF,TGTGCCAGCAGCGCGGCAGGGAAGACTGAAGCTTTCTTT
TRBV5-4,.,TRBD1,TRBJ2-1,CASSSTGGEEQFF,TGTGCCAGCAGCTCCACAGGGGGTGAGGAGCAGTTCTTC
TRBV5-1,.,.,TRBJ1-2,CASSSQDSYGYTF,TGCGCCAGCAGCTCACAGGATTCCTATGGCTACACCTTC
TRBV7-2,.,.,TRBJ1-1,CASSSFMGREAFF,TGTGCCAGCAGCTCCTTCATGGGCAGGGAAGCTTTCTTT
TRBV23-1,.,TRBD2,TRBJ2-3,CASIERGGTQYF,TGCGCCAGCATAGAGCGGGGGGGTACGCAGTATTTT
TRBV19,.,.,TRBJ1-1,CASSRDGTEAFF,TGTGCCAGTAGTCGAGACGGGACTGAAGCTTTCTTT